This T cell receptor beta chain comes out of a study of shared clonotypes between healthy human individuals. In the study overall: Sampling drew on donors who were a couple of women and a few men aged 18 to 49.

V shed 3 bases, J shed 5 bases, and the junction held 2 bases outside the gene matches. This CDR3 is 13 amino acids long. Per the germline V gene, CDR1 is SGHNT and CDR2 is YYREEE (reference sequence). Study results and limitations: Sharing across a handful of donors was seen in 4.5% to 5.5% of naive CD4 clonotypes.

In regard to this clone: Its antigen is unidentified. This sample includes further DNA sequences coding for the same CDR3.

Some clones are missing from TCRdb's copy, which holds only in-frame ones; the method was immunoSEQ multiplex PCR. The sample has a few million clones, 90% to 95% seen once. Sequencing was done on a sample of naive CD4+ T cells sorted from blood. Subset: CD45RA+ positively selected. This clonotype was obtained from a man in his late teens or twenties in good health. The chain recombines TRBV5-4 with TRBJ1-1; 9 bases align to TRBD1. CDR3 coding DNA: TGTGCCAGCAGCTCTGGACAGGGGACTGAAGCTTTCTTT. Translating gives CASSSGQGTEAFF.